A single sample is the source of the 18 T cell receptor beta chains below, sequenced in a study of OX40 agonist ivuxolimab in advanced cancers. Produced via immunoSEQ multiplex PCR; TCRdb's table is partial and in-frame only. The sample contains roughly 80,000 clones, about 88% of which appear only once. The starting material was CD4+ or CD8+ T cells sorted from blood, obtained in a trial of the OX40 agonist ivuxolimab. The receptors shown here come from an adult with an advanced solid tumor such as melanoma, head and neck, liver or kidney cancer.

This chain links TRBV28 with TRBJ2-1; TRBD2 agrees at 7 bases. Germline V gene sequence: CDR1 MDHEN, CDR2 SYDVKM. The CDR3 runs 16 residues. Unmatched junction bases numbered 15, after V lost 7 bases and J lost 6 bases. The CDR3 DNA reads as TGTGCCAGCAATCTCCCAACGAGGCGGGAGTTCAATGAGCAGTTCTTC. Translating gives CASNLPTRREFNEQFF.

CDR3: CASSPGEANTEAFF. CDR3 DNA: TGTGCCAGCAGCCCAGGGGAGGCAAACACTGAAGCTTTCTTT. The rearrangement links TRBV27 to TRBJ1-1; possible D gene TRBD1, 6 bases. Deletions cut 6 bases from V and 2 bases from J, with 13 bases between. This CDR3 spans 14 amino acids. The germline gives CDR1 MNHEY, CDR2 SMNVEV (reference sequence).

This chain links TRBV4-3 with TRBJ2-1; D unclear. V lost 4 bases and J 4 bases, leaving 8 bases between the germline ends. There are 13 residues in the CDR3. CDR1 is LGHNA, CDR2 YSLEER, per germline. The DNA for the CDR3 is TGCGCCAGCAGCCCGGAAAGGTACAATGAGCAGTTCTTC. Encoded protein: CASSPERYNEQFF.

The chain couples TRBV7-3 to TRBJ2-1; either TRBD1 or TRBD2 may supply D (7 bases each). The germline V gene encodes CDR1 SGHTA and CDR2 FQGTGA. The CDR3 contains 13 residues. The V end lost 5 bases, the J end lost 8 bases, and 13 bases lay between the germline ends. CDR3 in DNA: TGTGCCAGCAGCCCCAGGGGGAGGGATGAGCAGTTCTTC. Translation: CASSPRGRDEQFF.

This chain uses TRBV19 with TRBJ2-5; D ambiguous. This CDR3 is 13 amino acids long. Trimming cost V 3 bases and J 4 bases, with 9 bases left between them. The V gene's germline CDR1 is LNHDA and CDR2 SQIVND (reference sequence). The CDR3 DNA reads TGTGCCAGTAGTATGGGCGGAGTAGAGACCCAGTACTTC. This codes for CASSMGGVETQYF.

The V gene is TRBV1, the J gene TRBJ2-7. TRBV1 is a listed pseudogene. This CDR3 has 15 amino acids. The CDR3 loop reads CTSSQVERTVYEQYV. The CDR3 coding sequence is TGCACCAGCAGCCAAGTGGAACGGACGGTATACGAGCAGTACGTC.

This chain joins TRBV6-5 and TRBJ2-1, with D unresolved. With 3 bases removed from V and 12 bases from J, the gap between germline ends came to 9 bases. This CDR3 spans 11 amino acids. Germline V gene data show CDR1 as MNHEY and CDR2 as SVGAGI. The CDR3 reads CASSYLELQFF. In nucleotides, the CDR3 is TGTGCCAGCAGTTATTTGGAATTGCAGTTCTTC.

V and J are TRBV5-6 and TRBJ1-5; tentative D call: TRBD1 (6 bases). The germline gives CDR1 SGHDT, CDR2 YYEEEE. This CDR3 is 17 amino acids long. With 2 bases removed from V and 2 bases from J, the gap between germline ends came to 17 bases. For the CDR3, the DNA is TGTGCCAGCAGCTTCGGCGGGGGGCTGGTTGGCAATCAGCCCCAGCATTTT. Its translation: CASSFGGGLVGNQPQHF.

This chain uses TRBV7-2 with TRBJ2-1; D not certain. There are 16 residues in the CDR3. Looked up from germline, CDR1 is SGHTA and CDR2 is FQGNSA. V shed 1 base and J shed 0 bases, with 10 bases lying between them. For the CDR3, the DNA is TGTGCCAGCAGCTTAGATCCAGCAGGCTCCTACAATGAGCAGTTCTTC. This codes for CASSLDPAGSYNEQFF.

The chain links TRBV11-2 to TRBJ2-7, with D unresolved. The CDR3 consists of 13 residues. Looked up from germline, CDR1 is SGHAT and CDR2 is FQNNGV. V gave up 0 bases and J gave up 6 bases, with 9 bases separating them. CDR3 loop: CASSLDILGEQYV. In nucleotides, the CDR3 is TGTGCCAGCAGCTTAGATATCCTGGGCGAGCAGTACGTC.

The rearrangement uses TRBV10-3 and TRBJ1-4; D ambiguous. Germline values: CDR1 ENHRY, CDR2 SYGVKD. V was pared by 3 bases and J by 5 bases, with 7 bases between. The CDR3 consists of 13 residues. DNA of the CDR3: TGTGCCATCAGTGAAGCGGAAAATGAAAAACTGTTTTTT. Its protein is CAISEAENEKLFF.

The chain joins TRBV5-4 to TRBJ2-7; D unclear. Germline assignment: CDR1 SGHNT and CDR2 YYREEE (reference sequence). Trimming stripped 0 bases from V and 5 bases from J, with 12 bases between. CDR3 length equals 14 residues. CDR3 loop: CASSLAARRNEQYF. Here the CDR3 DNA reads TGTGCCAGCAGCTTGGCCGCGCGTCGTAACGAGCAGTACTTC.

The count of this clone is one. This sequence joins TRBV28 and TRBJ2-3, with 9 bases that match TRBD1. Germline assignment: CDR1 MDHEN and CDR2 SYDVKM. CDR3 size: 15 residues. J was trimmed by 4 bases and V by 3 bases; bases with no gene match: 5. Here the CDR3 DNA reads TGTGCCAGCAGTTTGTCGGACAGGGGTGCAGATACGCAGTATTTT. Protein product: CASSLSDRGADTQYF.

Only one count was recorded for this clone. This chain uses TRBV7-2 with TRBJ1-6; no reliable D call. Germline assignment: CDR1 SGHTA and CDR2 FQGNSA. CDR3 length equals 13 residues. The V gene lost 1 base and the J gene lost 8 bases, with 6 bases spanning the gap. CDR3 region: CASSLEAYSPLHF. CDR3 bases: TGTGCCAGCAGCTTAGAGGCGTATTCACCCCTCCACTTT.

The chain uses TRBV29-1 and TRBJ2-1; tentative D call: TRBD2 (5 bases). The CDR3 runs 11 residues. Deletions cut 6 bases from V and 10 bases from J, with 13 bases between. Germline V gene lookup returns CDR1 SQVTM and CDR2 ANQGSEA. The CDR3 DNA follows: TGCAGCGTCACCCTCCGAGGGGAGCAGTTCTTC. Translation: CSVTLRGEQFF.

V is TRBV28 and J is TRBJ1-5, with D maybe TRBD1 (5 bases). This CDR3 has 18 residues. Germline lookup yields CDR1 MDHEN and CDR2 SYDVKM. V lost 4 bases and J 6 bases, leaving 25 bases between the germline ends. The DNA for the CDR3 is TGTGCCAGCAGTTCGGTCGAGGGGTACCTTGAGTTAATTCAGCCCCAGCATTTT. It encodes CASSSVEGYLELIQPQHF.

The genes are TRBV19 and TRBJ1-1, with D perhaps TRBD1 (5 bases). This CDR3 has 14 residues. V lost 1 base and J lost 4, with 10 bases in between. Looked up from germline, CDR1 is LNHDA and CDR2 is SQIVND (reference sequence). Written as DNA, the CDR3 is TGTGCCAGTAGTATAGGCAGGGCGGCCACTGAAGCTTTCTTT. Protein product: CASSIGRAATEAFF.

The rearrangement uses TRBV4-3 and TRBJ2-7; 8 bases are a match to TRBD2. J was trimmed by 2 bases and V by 0 bases; bases with no gene match: 9. The CDR3 runs to 17 residues. Germline values: CDR1 LGHNA, CDR2 YSLEER. CDR3 in amino acids: CASSQDLSGSFPYEQYF. The CDR3 DNA reads as TGCGCCAGCAGCCAAGATCTAAGCGGGAGTTTCCCCTACGAGCAGTACTTC.